This T cell receptor beta chain came from a study of shared clonotypes between healthy human individuals (dated by TCRdb to the early 2020s). Regarding the research as a whole: The cohort comprised a couple of women and three men aged 18 to 49 years. For each donor, three plates each were used for CD4 naive and CD4 memory, two plates were used for CD8 naive, and one plate was used for CD8 memory. Libraries were prepared and TCR repertoires were sequenced by different laboratories using diverse techniques, in order to increase sequencing depth and limit assay-specific biases. To estimate repertoire size and how much clonotype sharing occurs between individuals, the study deeply sequenced the blood TCR repertoires of about five healthy adults. Leukapheresis yielded between about 0.85 and 10 billion PBMCs per donor.

Using the deep immunoSEQ assay, multiplex PCR amplified TCR CDR3 regions from genomic DNA. Genomic DNA extracted from each cell subset was distributed evenly over all wells of several immunoSEQ 96-well plates, and each plate served as one replicate. For sorted subsets, approximately 200 ng of genomic DNA, equivalent to 25,000 to 35,000 T cell genomes, went into each replicate PCR. Purified libraries were quantified with a Qubit 3.0 fluorometer, sized on a Bioanalyzer 2100, and re-quantified with the KAPA Library Quantification kit. A separate single-read 150-cycle Illumina NextSeq 550 flow cell was used to sequence each immunoSEQ 96-well plate. As for how the authors treated the data: The immunoSEQ output contained only junctional sequences without quality scores, so filtering could not match that applied to full-length reads. To assign V/J genes and CDR3, sequences were annotated against IMGT germline references using PyIR, a Python wrapper for IgBLAST v1.9. Reads were filtered out if the reads had weak V/J assignments (E-value above 1e-6), no CDR3, stop codons, out-of-frame junctions, or ambiguous translated residues. V3J clonotypes were defined as sequences sharing the same inferred V gene, J gene, and CDR3 amino acid sequence. To compute the percentage overlap between repertoires, the number of shared unique clonotypes was divided by the size of the smaller repertoire. RTK rarefaction, the Chao1 estimator, and Recon v2.1 estimates of unobserved clonotypes were used to assess repertoire richness. Generation probabilities were computed with OLGA for all TCRbeta clonotypes obtained by the gDNA method from a few donors. Entries here come from immuneACCESS through TCRdb and include only in-frame sequences with V and J called. Some clones fail to appear in such tables; in the studies checked, an unresolved V gene covers under half of the shortfall, and the cause of the remainder is unknown. The D gene and trimming were derived from the DNA, and the V and J assignments and clone size from that table. In this sample the table shows under 1,100,000 clones, around 74% of which occur a single time. Approximately 1.5% of the sample belongs to the ten largest clones.

The sample holds a few counts of this clone. This receptor's antigen is unknown. No clone much larger than this one lies a single base away; base qualities are absent. Donors were healthy HIV-negative adults with no recently reported acute infections or vaccinations. Only Caucasian adults living in Nashville, Tennessee, USA were represented among the donors. Magnetic negative selection was used to enrich CD4+ T cells, after which naive cells were positively selected on CD45RA and the negative fraction became the memory subset. After blood collection by leukapheresis, PBMCs were isolated using Ficoll-Histopaque density gradient centrifugation and then cryopreserved in the vapor phase of liquid nitrogen. Analytical flow cytometry was used to check the purity and quantity of every magnetically sorted T cell population. Genomic DNA was isolated from every sorted fraction and measured by UV absorbance on a Nanodrop 2000c.

The study at large found these results: The small number of donors limited the genetic and exposure-history diversity represented. Sharing across several donors was observed for roughly 5.4% of naive CD4, over 3% of naive CD8, 2% to 2.5% of memory CD4, and around 0.44% of memory CD8 clonotypes. Sampling was limited to blood, and TCR repertoires in tissue likely differ from TCR repertoires in blood. Estimated clonotype richness was generally larger for naive than for memory subsets. Compared with non-shared clonotypes, the clonotypes found in all four sorted-subset donors had higher generation probabilities. Pairwise subsampling indicated that sequencing depth was expected to affect the degree of clonotype sharing among donors. Incomplete sequencing was indicated by rarefaction of sorted-subset datasets, despite the large sequencing depth.

The CDR3 spans 13 residues, from the cysteine through the phenylalanine. The retained sequence is limited to the CDR3, 39 bases, with the frame set at the first base. Unmatched junction bases come to 4, with V trimmed by 6 bases and J by 3 bases. Reading the germline V gene gives CDR1 MNHEY and CDR2 SVGAGI. The origin of this receptor is a man younger than 35 in good health. The chain links TRBV6-5 with TRBJ1-1, with 7 central nucleotides matching TRBD1. Specimen: memory CD4+ T cells sorted from blood. This specimen's cell subset or site label, interpreted: CD45RA-negative fraction. The DNA sequence is TGTGCCAGCAGGACAGGGAAATACACTGAAGCTTTCTTT. Its amino acids are CASRTGKYTEAFF.